This TCR beta chain was retrieved from a study of blood T cells in healthy people across ages. Study observations and caveats: The fall in TCR beta diversity per million T cells was roughly linear with age. It was held that the diversity estimates obtained from one million T cells were underestimates. Naive T cell percentage showed a strong correlation with TCR beta diversity.

As to this clonotype: The target antigen is unknown.

Extraction yielded at least 6 micrograms of total RNA per sample. The CDR3 totals 13 residues. Trimming pared 5 bases from V and 2 bases from J, leaving 11 bases between. Germline CDR1 is DFQATT and CDR2 is SNEGSKA (reference sequence). For the second PCR, which ran for roughly 6 to 11 cycles, a sample-barcoded 5' primer and a J-beta primer mix were used. TCRdb ran MiXCR on the 5' RACE reads and lists one entry per CDR3 protein. The sample comprises 1.5 million to 2 million distinct CDR3 sequences, roughly 28% of which are singletons, and about 7.7% rests with the top ten. This receptor was taken from a woman aged 25 to 45 in good health. Input material: blood. This chain connects TRBV20-1 to TRBJ2-3, with D tentatively TRBD2 (5 bases). The CDR3 reads CSASETTTDTQYF. DNA of the CDR3: TGCAGTGCTTCGGAGACTACCACAGATACGCAGTATTTT.